What follows describes a single T cell receptor (beta chain). The data derive from a study of monozygotic twins with inflammatory bowel disease. TCRdb reanalyzed the 5' RACE reads, giving one entry per CDR3 protein sequence and no DNA. This repertoire includes about 330,000 distinct CDR3 sequences. The germline V gene has CDR1 SQVTM and CDR2 ANQGSEA. There are 14 residues in the CDR3. The rearrangement links TRBV29-1 to TRBJ2-1; TCRdb returns TRBD2, unconfirmable since there is no DNA. Sequenced input: blood. The receptor was isolated from a human donor with ulcerative colitis or Crohn's disease, or a healthy co-twin of an affected twin (not recorded which). Here the CDR3 reads CSVDREGIYNEQFF.